The 8 T cell receptor beta chains below all came from one sample that was sequenced in a study of blood T cell repertoires in COVID-19. TCRdb's table, derived via immunoSEQ multiplex PCR, lists solely in-frame clones and lacks some. The sample lists fewer than 200,000 clones; around four fifths were seen once. Sequencing input: PBMCs or T cells enriched from blood (not recorded which). The receptor source for this set is a woman aged 50 to 60 who had recovered from COVID-19.

This clone was found once. V and J are TRBV28 and TRBJ1-4; 7 bases are shared with TRBD1. Germline V gene data show CDR1 as MDHEN and CDR2 as SYDVKM. The CDR3 runs to 15 residues. Germline trimming cut 8 bases from V and 5 bases from J; bases unmatched to any gene: 11. The CDR3 DNA sequence: TGTGCCAGCGGACCGGGGACAGCCGAGAATGAAAAACTGTTTTTT. Translation gives CASGPGTAENEKLFF.

The chain has TRBV19 and TRBJ2-1; D not certain. From germline, CDR1 is LNHDA and CDR2 SQIVND (reference sequence). The CDR3 contains 16 residues. V shed 3 bases and J shed 0 bases, with 12 bases lying between them. The CDR3 DNA is TGTGCCAGTAGTATTTCGCTATGGGCCTCCTACAATGAGCAGTTCTTC. Protein product: CASSISLWASYNEQFF.

The DNA of the CDR3 is TGTGCCAGCAGCCGAGCGGGGGGGGATACGCAGTATTTT. Encoded protein: CASSRAGGDTQYF. The J gene is TRBJ2-3, the V gene TRBV5-8; 10 bases line up with TRBD2. J lost 6 bases, V lost 4 bases, and 2 bases had no gene match. This CDR3 is 13 amino acids long. Germline CDR1 is SGHTS and CDR2 is YDEGEE.

The chain employs TRBV20-1 and TRBJ1-2, with D unresolved. The CDR3 runs to 11 residues. V gave up 5 bases and J gave up 7 bases, with 11 bases separating them. Germline loops: CDR1 DFQATT, CDR2 SNEGSKA (reference sequence). CDR3 protein: CSARGGSGYTF. The CDR3 DNA reads as TGCAGTGCTCGGGGAGGTAGTGGCTACACCTTC.

The chain links TRBV20-1 to TRBJ1-1; tentative D call: TRBD1 (5 bases). The CDR3 loop spans 11 amino acids. The germline V gene encodes CDR1 DFQATT and CDR2 SNEGSKA (reference sequence). V was shortened by 5 bases and J by 11 bases, with 15 bases between the two germline ends. CDR3 loop: CSAPEGRWAFF. DNA for the CDR3: TGCAGTGCTCCCGAGGGGAGGTGGGCTTTCTTT.

In this sample, this clone turned up once. The V and J genes are TRBV3-1 (or the pseudogene TRBV3-2) and TRBJ1-2; TRBD1 matches at 8 bases. This CDR3 is built from 12 residues. The V and J ends lost 9 bases and 13 bases, in that order; junction bases with no gene match: 13. Looked up from germline, CDR1 is LGHDT and CDR2 is YNNKEL (reference sequence). The CDR3 DNA reads as TGTGCCAGAAGAATTTGCAGGGGGCGGTTCACCTTC. Its translation: CARRICRGRFTF.

V is TRBV4-1 and J is TRBJ1-5; unclear D gene. The CDR3 loop spans 13 amino acids. The V end was cut by 5 bases, the J end by 6 bases, with 11 bases between. Germline-derived CDR1 and CDR2 are MGHRA and YSYEKL. In nucleotides, the CDR3 is TGCGCCAGCAGCATTATCAACAGTCAGCCCCAGCATTTT. It is translated as CASSIINSQPQHF.

There are a few counts of this clone. CDR3 loop: CASLARPLVSGELFF. The DNA for the CDR3 is TGCGCCAGCCTAGCCCGGCCGCTAGTTTCGGGGGAGCTGTTTTTT. The V gene is TRBV10-2, the J gene TRBJ2-2; maybe TRBD2 (5 bases). The V end was cut by 8 bases, the J end by 8 bases, with 21 bases between. CDR3 length: 15 residues. Germline V gene data show CDR1 as WSHSY and CDR2 as SAAADI.